The 27 T cell receptor beta chains reported below all come from one sample, sequenced in a study of regulatory T cells in long-lasting Graves disease. Construction of TCR beta libraries relied on iRepertoire HTBI primers and on Arm-PCR targeting CDR3 regions. One entry per CDR3 protein, called by TCRdb with MiXCR from the multiplex PCR reads. The sample consists of 360,000 or so distinct CDR3 sequences, 15% to 20% of them appearing once. Time point reported: newly diagnosed GD, antithyroid drugs for less than 3 months. Extracted PBMC RNA gave rise to the TCR library. This same sample was also part of a study on T cells in Graves' hyperthyroidism and ophthalmopathy.

This specimen was peripheral blood mononuclear cells (PBMCs), taken at new diagnosis, from a patient treated with antithyroid drugs. All receptors derive from a middle-aged man with Graves disease.

In this sample, this clonotype turned up many times. The chain recombines TRBV5-1 with TRBJ2-1, with TRBD2 matching 9 bases. Per germline, CDR1 SGHRS and CDR2 YFSETQ. J lost 7 bases, V lost 4 bases, and 9 bases had no gene match. The CDR3 runs to 15 residues. The DNA of the CDR3 is TGCGCCAGCAGCGGGTTAGCGGGGGCCGTAAATGAGCAGTTCTTC. It encodes CASSGLAGAVNEQFF.

This clonotype was counted ten times or more. The gene calls are TRBV12-3 or TRBV12-4 and TRBJ2-6; TRBD1 matches 9 bases. The CDR3 loop spans 17 amino acids. The V segment lost 3 bases and the J segment 4 bases; nucleotides outside the gene matches: 7. CDR3 region: CASSLLTGGRGANVLTF. CDR3 DNA: TGTGCCAGCAGTTTGTTGACAGGGGGAAGAGGGGCCAACGTCCTGACTTTC.

This clonotype was seen at least ten times. CDR3 sequence (DNA): TGTGCCAGCAGTTACACCCTACAGATTAACTATGGCTACACCTTC. Translation: CASSYTLQINYGYTF. The chain uses TRBV6-5 and TRBJ1-2; D is ambiguous. CDR3 length: 15 residues. The germline V gene has CDR1 MNHEY and CDR2 SVGAGI. V lost 2 bases and J lost 1, with 11 bases in between.

This clonotype has at least ten counts. This rearrangement joins TRBV27 to TRBJ2-7; D is unclear. Germline V lookup: CDR1 MNHEY, CDR2 SMNVEV (reference sequence). With 2 bases removed from V and 3 bases from J, the gap between germline ends came to 8 bases. The CDR3 runs to 13 residues. The CDR3 sequence is CASSLVRFYEQYF. The CDR3 nucleotides read TGTGCCAGCAGTTTAGTCCGATTCTACGAGCAGTACTTC.

This clonotype was recorded at least ten times. The rearrangement uses TRBV18 and TRBJ1-1; D unclear. CDR3 length: 14 residues. V was shortened by 3 bases and J by 1 base, with 9 bases between the two germline ends. Germline V gene lookup returns CDR1 KGHSH and CDR2 LQKENI. The CDR3 is CASSPLPANTEAFF. The CDR3 nucleotides read TGTGCCAGCTCACCCCTACCTGCGAACACTGAAGCTTTCTTT.

This clonotype has a handful of counts. CDR3 coding DNA: TGTGCCAGCAGCTTGGGGCTAACCGGGACAGGGTACTCTGGGGCCAACGTCCTGACTTTC. It encodes CASSLGLTGTGYSGANVLTF. This chain joins TRBV7-9 and TRBJ2-6; 9 bases line up with TRBD1. V was pared by 3 bases and J by 0 bases, with 12 bases of the junction left unmatched. The CDR3 contains 20 residues. From germline, CDR1 is SEHNR and CDR2 FQNEAQ (reference sequence).

This chain uses TRBV20-1 with TRBJ1-4; D uncertain. The germline V gene has CDR1 DFQATT and CDR2 SNEGSKA (reference sequence). Trimming removed 2 bases from V and 8 bases from J, with 12 bases in between. The CDR3 has 13 amino acids. The CDR3 coding sequence is TGCAGTGCTAGATCAAGGGAACGGGAAAAACTGTTTTTT. Translated, it gives CSARSREREKLFF.

Many counts were recorded for this clonotype. V is TRBV28 and J is TRBJ2-7; D perhaps matches TRBD1 (5 bases). The germline V gene has CDR1 MDHEN and CDR2 SYDVKM. V gave up 5 bases and J gave up 5 bases, with 25 bases separating them. The CDR3 is 17 amino acids. CDR3 sequence: CASSDLDSPSRPHEQYF. The CDR3 nucleotides read TGTGCCAGCAGTGACCTAGACAGTCCCTCTCGTCCCCACGAGCAGTACTTC.

The gene calls are TRBV28 and TRBJ2-7; TRBD1 agrees at 11 bases. The V gene's germline CDR1 is MDHEN and CDR2 SYDVKM. The junction had 8 bases not matched to a gene; V was cut back by 2 bases and J by 5 bases. There are 16 residues in the CDR3. The CDR3 DNA is TGTGCCAGCAGTTTAGGGACAGGGGGGGATTCCCACGAGCAGTACTTC. Its protein product is CASSLGTGGDSHEQYF. Together with reference TRBV28 and TRBJ2-7, the CDR3 gives the full variable domain: DVKVTQSSRYLVKRTGEKVFLECVQDMDHENMFWYRQDPGLGLRLIYFSYDVKMKEKGDIPEGYSVSREKKERFSLILESASTNQTSMYLCASSLGTGGDSHEQYFGPGTRLTVT.

This clonotype has only a few counts. In DNA, the CDR3 is TGTGCCAGCGGCGGGGCTGGGGCCAACGTCCTGACTTTC. Its protein is CASGGAGANVLTF. The chain links TRBV6-1 to TRBJ2-6, with D maybe TRBD2 (6 bases). V dropped 8 bases and J dropped 2 bases, with 7 bases sitting between them. CDR1 is MNHNS and CDR2 is SASEGT in the germline V gene. The length of the CDR3 is 13 residues.

There are many counts of this clonotype. The J gene is TRBJ2-1, the V gene TRBV7-8; 8 bases are shared with TRBD1. With 5 bases clipped from V and 13 bases from J, the junction kept 4 bases outside the gene matches. The CDR3 length is 11 residues. CDR1 SGHVS and CDR2 FQNEAQ come from the germline V gene. The CDR3 region is CASSLGTGQFF. The CDR3 DNA is TGTGCCAGCAGCCTCGGGACAGGACAGTTCTTC. Combining the CDR3 with reference TRBV7-8 and TRBJ2-1 gives the whole variable domain GAGVSQSPRYKVAKRGQDVALRCDPISGHVSLFWYQQALGQGPEFLTYFQNEAQLDKSGLPSDRFFAERPEGSVSTLKIQRTQQEDSAVYLCASSLGTGQFFGPGTRLTVL.

This clonotype was detected only a few times. The chain combines TRBV4-2 with TRBJ1-5; D perhaps matches TRBD1 (6 bases). With 1 base removed from V and 0 bases from J, the gap between germline ends came to 10 bases. Per germline, CDR1 LGHNA and CDR2 YNFKEQ. The CDR3 extends over 16 amino acids. This CDR3 is CASSQVQGYSNQPQHF. CDR3 bases: TGTGCCAGCAGCCAAGTTCAGGGGTATAGCAATCAGCCCCAGCATTTT.

This clonotype occurred many times. The chain couples TRBV2 to TRBJ2-5; D tentatively fits TRBD1 or TRBD2 (5 bases each). V lost 11 bases and J lost 1, with 14 bases in between. The germline CDR1 and CDR2 sequences are SNHLY and FYNNEI. The CDR3 is 13 amino acids. CDR3: CAGSFGGQETQYF. In nucleotides, the CDR3 is TGTGCCGGATCGTTTGGGGGCCAAGAGACCCAGTACTTC.

There are a few counts of this clonotype. J is TRBJ2-7 and V is TRBV5-6, with D unclear. V dropped 4 bases and J dropped 0 bases, with 14 bases sitting between them. This CDR3 contains 15 residues. Germline CDR1 is SGHDT and CDR2 is YYEEEE. The CDR3 here is CASSARRAFSYEQYF. CDR3 nucleotides: TGTGCCAGCAGCGCCCGCCGGGCGTTCTCCTACGAGCAGTACTTC.

On this clonotype: This could be a read error, since a much larger clone is one nucleotide away. The chain employs TRBV20-1 and TRBJ1-5; D is unclear. Germline V CDR1 and CDR2: DFQATT, SNEGSKA (reference sequence). This CDR3 contains 12 residues. The CDR3 region is CSTSFFNQPQHF. For the CDR3, the DNA is TGCAGTACTAGTTTCTTCAATCAGCCCCAGCATTTT.

This clonotype was counted many times. The chain uses TRBV11-2 and TRBJ1-1, with TRBD1 matching 9 bases. This CDR3 is built from 14 residues. Germline V gene lookup returns CDR1 SGHAT and CDR2 FQNNGV. The V gene end was trimmed by 3 bases and the J gene end by 5 bases; junction bases not matched to a gene: 4. Here the CDR3 DNA reads TGTGCCAGCAGCTTCTACGGACAGGGGACTGAAGCTTTCTTT. Encoded protein: CASSFYGQGTEAFF.

This clonotype showed up many times. This chain uses TRBV5-1 with TRBJ2-1; D remains ambiguous. CDR1 is SGHRS, CDR2 YFSETQ, per germline. The V end lost 4 bases, the J end lost 9 bases, and 20 bases lay between the germline ends. The CDR3 loop spans 15 amino acids. CDR3 sequence: CASSPARQLGSEQFF. CDR3 bases: TGCGCCAGCAGCCCCGCCCGACAATTGGGAAGTGAGCAGTTCTTC.

The V gene is TRBV6-2 or TRBV6-3, the J gene TRBJ2-6; 8 bases agree with TRBD1. CDR1 is MNHEY, CDR2 SVGEGT, per germline. V lost 8 bases, J lost 9 bases, and 9 bases stayed unmatched. This CDR3 is 14 amino acids long. CDR3 DNA: TGTGCCAGCTCCTTCCTCGGACAGGGCAACGTCCTGACTTTC. Protein sequence: CASSFLGQGNVLTF.

This clonotype was counted many times. Germline and junction disagree at one end, which may indicate a read error. This chain uses TRBV20-1 with TRBJ2-7; D is unresolved. Germline V gene sequence: CDR1 DFQATT, CDR2 SNEGSKA (reference sequence). There are 11 residues in the CDR3. The CDR3 DNA reads as TGCAGTGCTAGTCCCTCCTCCGAGCAGTACTTC. It encodes CSASPSSEQYF.

V is TRBV5-1 and J is TRBJ2-5; D is unresolved. The ends were cut back, 1 base at V and 5 bases at J, with 9 bases in the middle. CDR1 SGHRS and CDR2 YFSETQ come from the germline V gene. CDR3 length: 13 residues. CDR3 in DNA: TGCGCCAGCAGCTTGAGAGTTCCGGAGACCCAGTACTTC. As protein: CASSLRVPETQYF. The full variable domain, completed using reference TRBV5-1 and TRBJ2-5, is KAGVTQTPRYLIKTRGQQVTLSCSPISGHRSVSWYQQTPGQGLQFLFEYFSETQRNKGNFPGRFSGRQFSNSRSEMNVSTLELGDSALYLCASSLRVPETQYFGPGTRLLVL.

This clonotype turned up a few times. The chain couples TRBV6-1 to TRBJ2-2; D unclear. CDR1 is MNHNS and CDR2 is SASEGT in the germline V gene. There are 12 residues in the CDR3. The V gene lost 6 bases and the J gene lost 10 bases, with 12 bases spanning the gap. The CDR3 DNA sequence: TGTGCCAGCAGCCGCGTTGATCTGGAGCTGTTTTTT. Its translation: CASSRVDLELFF.

This clonotype was observed a handful of times. The CDR3, as DNA: TGCGCCAGCAGCCAGGGACCTCTAGCCAAAAACATTCAGTACTTC. Its protein is CASSQGPLAKNIQYF. The rearrangement uses TRBV4-3 and TRBJ2-4, with D perhaps TRBD1 or TRBD2 (5 bases each). Per the germline V gene, CDR1 is LGHNA and CDR2 is YSLEER. The CDR3 covers 15 residues. V was shortened by 3 bases and J by 0 bases, with 9 bases between the two germline ends.

This clonotype was counted a few times. Written as DNA, the CDR3 is TGTGCCAGCAGCCCTGGGACTAGCGGGGGGGCCCGAACAGATACGCAGTATTTT. Encoded protein: CASSPGTSGGARTDTQYF. The rearrangement links TRBV9 to TRBJ2-3; 16 bases align to TRBD2. Germline CDR1 and CDR2: SGDLS and YYNGEE. Losses at the gene ends were 4 bases for V and 3 bases for J; bases not matched to a gene: 8. The CDR3 is 18 amino acids.

This clonotype was seen at least ten times. The V call is TRBV5-1, the J call TRBJ2-3; D could derive from TRBD1 or TRBD2 (5 bases each). The CDR3 has 14 amino acids. Trimming stripped 2 bases from V and 6 bases from J, with 13 bases between. Germline V gene sequence: CDR1 SGHRS, CDR2 YFSETQ. CDR3 in DNA: TGCGCCAGCAGCTTCGGGACCCTTCTGGATACGCAGTATTTT. Its translation: CASSFGTLLDTQYF.

Notes on this clonotype: It differs at one base from a far larger clone, so likely a read error. CDR3 protein: CASSLGAGTKSYNEQYF. In DNA form, the CDR3 reads TGCGCCAGCAGCTTGGGCGCCGGGACAAAGTCCTACAATGAGCAGTACTTC. The chain is built from TRBV5-1 and TRBJ2-7; perhaps TRBD1 as D (6 bases). Germline CDR1 is SGHRS and CDR2 is YFSETQ. The CDR3 is made up of 17 amino acids. Trimming took off 0 bases at V and 7 bases at J, with 23 bases between the two ends.

A remark on this clonotype: A much larger clone sits a single nucleotide away, making a read error possible. The chain links TRBV20-1 to TRBJ1-2; possibly TRBD1 for D (5 bases). Per the germline V gene, CDR1 is DFQATT and CDR2 is SNEGSKA (reference sequence). The CDR3 sequence is 11 residues long. The CDR3 bases are TGCAGTGCGTGGGACCGCTCTGGCCACACCTTC. This translates into CSAWDRSGHTF.

CDR3 sequence reads: CATSDLSGEGSPLHF. In nucleotides, the CDR3 is TGTGCCACCAGTGATCTTTCCGGGGAGGGTTCACCCCTCCACTTT. This sequence joins TRBV24-1 and TRBJ1-6; D not certain. From germline, CDR1 is KGHDR and CDR2 SFDVKD. Trimming pared 3 bases from V and 9 bases from J, leaving 14 bases between. The CDR3 length is 15 residues.